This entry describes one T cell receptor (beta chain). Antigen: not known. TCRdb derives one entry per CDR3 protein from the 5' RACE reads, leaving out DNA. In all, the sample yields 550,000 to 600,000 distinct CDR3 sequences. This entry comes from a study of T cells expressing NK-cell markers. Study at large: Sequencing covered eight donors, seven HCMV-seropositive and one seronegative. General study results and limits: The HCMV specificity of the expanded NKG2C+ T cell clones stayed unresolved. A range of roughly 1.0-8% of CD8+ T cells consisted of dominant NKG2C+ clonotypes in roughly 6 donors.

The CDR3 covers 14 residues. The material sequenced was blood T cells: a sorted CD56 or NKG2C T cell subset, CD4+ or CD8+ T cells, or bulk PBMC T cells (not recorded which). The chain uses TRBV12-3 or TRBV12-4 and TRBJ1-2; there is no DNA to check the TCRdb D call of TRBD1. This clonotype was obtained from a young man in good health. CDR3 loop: CASSRLSRDYGYTF.